Listed here are 9 T cell receptor beta chains from one sample, sequenced in a study of blood T cell repertoires in COVID-19. The table came from immunoSEQ multiplex PCR; TCRdb's copy has only in-frame clones and leaves some out. The sample carries over 70,000 clones, around 89% recorded once. Sequenced: peripheral blood. The receptors originated from a woman at least 80 years old with acute or convalescent COVID-19.

The chain combines TRBV24-1 with TRBJ2-7; possibly TRBD1 for D (6 bases). Trimming took off 4 bases at V and 2 bases at J, with 14 bases between the two ends. The germline V gene encodes CDR1 KGHDR and CDR2 SFDVKD. The CDR3 contains 15 residues. The CDR3 loop is CATSDRTGPPYEQYF. The CDR3 DNA reads TGTGCCACCAGTGACCGAACAGGGCCCCCCTACGAGCAGTACTTC.

This rearrangement joins TRBV3-1 (or the pseudogene TRBV3-2) to TRBJ1-6, with D maybe TRBD1 (5 bases). The CDR3 spans 16 residues. The V and J ends lost 0 bases and 9 bases respectively, with 15 bases between them. Germline V lookup: CDR1 LGHDT, CDR2 YNNKEL (reference sequence). The CDR3 loop reads CASSQDRGAGVSPLHF. The CDR3 nucleotides read TGTGCCAGCAGCCAAGATCGCGGGGCCGGGGTTTCACCCCTCCACTTT.

The V call is TRBV11-3, the J call TRBJ2-1; 8 bases fit TRBD2. Germline CDR1 reads SGHNT; CDR2 reads YENEEA. The CDR3 is 17 residues long. After removal of 5 bases from V and 0 bases from J, the junction contained 9 bases not matched to a gene. In nucleotides, the CDR3 is TGTGCCAGCAGCCCCAGAAGCGGGGGAAGCTCCTACAATGAGCAGTTCTTC. Its translation: CASSPRSGGSSYNEQFF.

This clone has a count of ten or more. Other DNA variants within this sample encode the same CDR3. The CDR3 DNA sequence: TGCGCCAGCAGCCCCACCGGGACAGGGGGCGCCCATGGCTACACCTTC. This codes for CASSPTGTGGAHGYTF. The rearrangement joins TRBV5-1 to TRBJ1-2, with 12 bases identical to TRBD1. The trim removed 4 bases at V and 6 bases at J, leaving 10 bases unmatched. Germline V gives CDR1 SGHRS, CDR2 YFSETQ. The CDR3 has 16 amino acids.

The J gene is TRBJ2-7, the V gene TRBV19; TRBD1 matches 9 bases. Germline assignment: CDR1 LNHDA and CDR2 SQIVND (reference sequence). V trimming: 4 bases; J trimming: 8 bases; junction bases outside the gene matches: 6. The CDR3 totals 13 residues. CDR3 sequence: CASSTDRGGKQYF. In DNA, the CDR3 is TGTGCCAGTAGTACGGACAGGGGTGGCAAGCAGTACTTC.

V gene TRBV18 combines with J gene TRBJ2-7; D is perhaps TRBD1 (6 bases). Trimming pared 2 bases from V and 5 bases from J, leaving 10 bases between. CDR3 length equals 13 residues. CDR1 KGHSH and CDR2 LQKENI come from the germline V gene. The CDR3 sequence: CASSPWDKHEQYF. CDR3 bases: TGTGCCAGCTCACCATGGGACAAGCACGAGCAGTACTTC.

The chain links TRBV7-3 to TRBJ2-7; possibly TRBD2 for D (7 bases). The ends were cut back, 5 bases at V and 6 bases at J, with 17 bases in the middle. The CDR3 is 14 residues long. CDR1 and CDR2 (germline): SGHTA, FQGTGA. The CDR3 region is CASSPGRGLSEQYF. The CDR3 DNA follows: TGTGCCAGCAGCCCCGGGCGGGGGCTAAGCGAGCAGTACTTC.

The CDR3 region is CASSLSGLAGTYEQYF. The DNA of the CDR3 is TGTGCCAGCAGTTTATCGGGGCTAGCGGGAACCTACGAGCAGTACTTC. This rearrangement joins TRBV27 to TRBJ2-7; TRBD2 agrees at 9 bases. The CDR3 has 16 amino acids. Germline CDR1 and CDR2: MNHEY and SMNVEV (reference sequence). The ends lost 0 bases at V and 2 bases at J; junction bases unmatched: 5.

The rearrangement links TRBV10-3 to TRBJ1-6, with TRBD1 matching over 8 bases. This CDR3 contains 15 residues. Germline lookup yields CDR1 ENHRY and CDR2 SYGVKD. The V and J ends lost 2 bases and 7 bases, in that order; junction bases with no gene match: 4. The CDR3 sequence is CAISERQGKNSPLHF. The CDR3 DNA reads as TGTGCCATCAGTGAGAGACAGGGGAAAAATTCACCCCTCCACTTT.